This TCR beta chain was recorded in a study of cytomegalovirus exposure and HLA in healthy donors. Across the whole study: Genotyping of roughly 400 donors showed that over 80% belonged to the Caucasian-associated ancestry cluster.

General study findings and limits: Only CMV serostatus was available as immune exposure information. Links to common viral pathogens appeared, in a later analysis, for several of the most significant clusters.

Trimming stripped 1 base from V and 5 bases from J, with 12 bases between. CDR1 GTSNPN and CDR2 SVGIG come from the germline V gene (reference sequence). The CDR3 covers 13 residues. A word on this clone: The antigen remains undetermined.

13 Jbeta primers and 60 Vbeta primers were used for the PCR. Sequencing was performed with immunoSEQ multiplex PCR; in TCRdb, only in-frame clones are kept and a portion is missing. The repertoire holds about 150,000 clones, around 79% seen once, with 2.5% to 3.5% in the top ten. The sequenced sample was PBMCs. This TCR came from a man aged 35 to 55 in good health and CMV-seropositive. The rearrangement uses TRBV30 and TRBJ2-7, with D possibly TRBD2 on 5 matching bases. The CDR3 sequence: CAWSARTGNEQYF. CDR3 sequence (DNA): TGTGCCTGGAGTGCCAGGACGGGAAACGAGCAGTACTTC.